This is a list of T cell receptor beta chains from one sample in a study of T-cell memory formation after mild COVID-19. Via MiXCR, TCRdb re-called the 5' RACE reads, giving one row per CDR3 protein. Among 300,000 to 400,000 distinct CDR3 sequences, around 15% were seen once, and the ten largest hold under 25%. Sequencing was carried out using PBMCs or a T cell subset sorted from them (not recorded which). Every receptor here comes from a man younger than 35 who had mild COVID-19 (a few samples of this study predate the infection). Cell type and time point are not known. CDR3s include the opening cysteine and the closing phenylalanine or tryptophan. The D gene is left open where the match is weak. Not every row has a clone size; where given, it reads once, few, many or a size class.

NA | TRBJ2-2 | TRBV7-2 | 13 | many | CASRGGAGGELFF | TGTGCCAGCCGAGGGGGGGCCGGCGGGGAGCTGTTTTTT
NA | TRBJ1-1 | TRBV25-1 | 13 | few | CASRAGDNTEAFF | TGTGCCAGCAGGGCAGGGGATAACACTGAAGCTTTCTTT
NA | TRBJ1-2 | TRBV11-2 | 15 | NA | CASSLDVGGSRGYTF | TGTGCCAGCAGCTTAGATGTGGGAGGGAGCCGCGGCTACACCTTC
NA | TRBJ2-7 | TRBV5-1 | 13 | few | CASSLGALEEQYF | TGCGCCAGCAGCTTGGGAGCCCTGGAGGAGCAGTACTTC
TRBD1 | TRBJ2-5 | TRBV5-1 | 14 | NA | CASSKGTGKETQYF | TGCGCCAGCAGCAAGGGGACAGGCAAAGAGACCCAGTACTTC
NA | TRBJ2-3 | TRBV18 | 13 | few | CASSPDRQGTQYF | TGTGCCAGCTCACCAGACCGGCAGGGAACGCAGTATTTT
NA | TRBJ1-2 | TRBV7-2 | 14 | few | CASSHRDLIYGYTF | TGTGCCAGCAGCCACAGGGATTTAATCTATGGCTACACCTTC
NA | TRBJ1-5 | TRBV19 | 13 | NA | CASSRQNNQPQHF | TGTGCCAGTAGTAGACAGAACAATCAGCCCCAGCATTTT
TRBD2 | TRBJ2-1 | TRBV12-3/TRBV12-4 | 15 | NA | CASNIAGGHYNEQFF | TGTGCCAGCAACATAGCGGGGGGGCACTACAATGAGCAGTTCTTC
NA | TRBJ1-1 | TRBV7-2 | 12 | few | CASSLVTTEAFF | TGTGCCAGCAGCTTAGTTACCACTGAAGCTTTCTTT
NA | TRBJ1-6 | TRBV18 | 15 | few | CASSPQDGRNSPLHF | TGTGCCAGCTCACCACAAGACGGTAGAAATTCACCCCTCCACTTT
TRBD2 | TRBJ2-5 | TRBV12-3/TRBV12-4 | 15 | NA | CASTWASGGLETQYF | TGTGCCAGCACCTGGGCCTCCGGGGGGTTGGAGACCCAGTACTTC